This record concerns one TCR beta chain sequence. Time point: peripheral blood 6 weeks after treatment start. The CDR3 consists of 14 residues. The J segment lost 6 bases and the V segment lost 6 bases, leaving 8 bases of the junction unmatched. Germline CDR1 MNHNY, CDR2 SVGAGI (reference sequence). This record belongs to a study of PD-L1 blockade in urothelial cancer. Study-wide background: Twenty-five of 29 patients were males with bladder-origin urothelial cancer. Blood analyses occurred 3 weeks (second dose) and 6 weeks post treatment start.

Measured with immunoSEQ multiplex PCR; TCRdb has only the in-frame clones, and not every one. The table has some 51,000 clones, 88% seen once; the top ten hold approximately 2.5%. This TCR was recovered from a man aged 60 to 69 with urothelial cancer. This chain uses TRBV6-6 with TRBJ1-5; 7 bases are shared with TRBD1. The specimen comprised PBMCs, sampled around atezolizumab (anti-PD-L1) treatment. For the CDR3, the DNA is TGTGCCAGCAGGAGTCAGGGGGGTATTCAGCCCCAGCATTTT. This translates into CASRSQGGIQPQHF.